The 5 T cell receptor beta chains below all came from one sample that was sequenced in a study of T cell responses to AZD1222 COVID-19 vaccine. Only in-frame clones appear in the TCRdb table, and some are missing; sequencing was by immunoSEQ multiplex PCR. The repertoire consists of roughly 140,000 clones, with 85% to 95% occurring once and the leading ten covering 10% to 15%. The sequenced sample was peripheral blood, obtained after recovery from COVID-19. The receptors originated from an adult who had recovered from COVID-19.

The chain links TRBV15 to TRBJ2-1; TRBD2 agrees at 7 bases. V lost 0 bases, J lost 3 bases, and 8 bases stayed unmatched. There are 17 residues in the CDR3. CDR1 LNHNV and CDR2 YYDKDF come from the germline V gene (reference sequence). The CDR3 protein is CATSRERLAEIYNEQFF. In DNA form, the CDR3 reads TGTGCCACCAGCAGAGAGCGTCTAGCGGAGATCTACAATGAGCAGTTCTTC.

The CDR3 DNA reads as TGTGCCACCAGTGAGCATGGGACTAGCGGGAGAGGGGAGCTGTTTTTT. This translates into CATSEHGTSGRGELFF. The V and J genes are TRBV24-1 and TRBJ2-2; 14 positions agree with TRBD2. Germline V gene data show CDR1 as KGHDR and CDR2 as SFDVKD. CDR3 length equals 16 residues. V lost 4 bases and J lost 8; bases outside the gene matches: 5.

This chain joins TRBV21-1 and TRBJ2-3; no DNA check was done on the table's D call, TRBD2. TRBV21-1 is given as a pseudogene. The CDR3 consists of 15 residues. CDR3: CASSQLAEGPDTQYF. In nucleotides, the CDR3 is TGTGCCAGCAGCCAACTAGCGGAGGGCCCAGATACGCAGTATTTT.

On this clone: One end of the junction fails to match germline, which may point to a read error. As DNA, the CDR3 is TGTGCTAGCAGCTTAGTTGGTAGACTGAACACTGAAGCTTTCTTT. It translates to CASSLVGRLNTEAFF. The rearrangement joins TRBV7-7 to TRBJ1-1; no clear D. Germline values: CDR1 SSHAT, CDR2 FNYEAQ (reference sequence). This CDR3 is built from 15 residues.

V gene TRBV4-1 combines with J gene TRBJ2-7; 9 bases fit TRBD1. The CDR3 sequence is 13 residues long. Germline lookup yields CDR1 MGHRA and CDR2 YSYEKL. V dropped 4 bases and J dropped 4; count of bases not matched to a gene: 2. The CDR3 loop reads CASSRGQGYEQYF. For the CDR3, the DNA is TGCGCCAGCAGCCGGGGACAGGGTTACGAGCAGTACTTC.